Sequencing of this T cell receptor beta chain was carried out in a study of T cell responses to AZD1222 COVID-19 vaccine (dated by TCRdb to 2020 to 2022). For the study in its entirety: TCR sequencing was performed for some 250 trial participants, of whom about 200 were given two doses of AZD1222 and approximately 26 were given two doses of MenACWY control vaccine. Enrollment into the trials was organized by age into subgroups of 18-55, 56-69 and 70-plus years, and those subgroups contained roughly 160, 29 and 62 TCR-sequenced participants, respectively.

On this clone: Which antigen it targets is not known. Per-base quality was not reported, and no clone a single base away is much larger than it.

The paper as a whole reports these results and caveats: CD4 TCRs associated with the vaccine covered the entire spike protein, and the dominant responses were in regions 160-218 and 743-854. Participants were mostly white British and included more females than males, and it was suggested by the authors that clonal diversity may have been underestimated. Reportedly, almost half of the unique spike-specific TCRs recognized epitopes lying outside the regions that are mutated in the B.1.351 and B.1.1.7 variants. Only five to seven AZD1222 recipients were SARS-CoV-2 seropositive at baseline, limiting conclusions about previously exposed vaccinees. In the small 56-69-year group, the increase in depth fell short of significance, most likely because of low power. A significant rise in spike-specific TCR breadth and depth was observed after two AZD1222 doses relative to day 0 and relative to MenACWY recipients. Because no samples from the day 14 peak response were available, repertoires could be characterized only after the peak T cell response.

Trimming leaves V shorter by 11 bases and J shorter by 0 bases, with the junction holding 3 bases beyond the gene matches. Reading from cysteine to phenylalanine, the CDR3 counts 12 amino acids. Just the 36-base CDR3 DNA is kept, in frame starting at base 1. This sample's time point label indicates: about 28 days (+/-7) after the second vaccine dose. AZD1222 recipients given second doses at about 4 weeks or at about 12 weeks were pooled, since spike-specific TCR depth and breadth were not found to differ between the two schedules. Vaccinee samples were obtained from the UK trials COV001 and COV002, which included a single-blind randomized controlled phase 2/3 trial of AZD1222 (ChAdOx1 nCoV-19) in healthy adults. Trial participant PBMC samples were collected at day 0 and day 28 after the second dose for TCRbeta chain sequencing. The CDR3 regions of human TCRbeta chains were analyzed by immunosequencing. In the source study's methods: TCRs in the repertoires were compared against a reference library of SARS-CoV-2-specific TCRs that had been generated with the MIRA antigen-specificity platform. Breadth was defined as the fraction of unique TCRs that were SARS-CoV-2-associated. Depth was defined as the fraction of total T cells that were SARS-CoV-2-associated. Using the MIRA data, each spike-specific TCR was assigned both to the spike region to which the TCR was reactive and to a CD4 or CD8 class. Log10-transformed breadth and depth values were compared by one-way ANOVA with Sidak's multiple comparisons tests. TCRdb took this table from immuneACCESS and kept in-frame rearrangements with V and J called. Such tables lack part of the clones; where checked against another copy, unresolved V genes explain under half of the gap, and the rest is unexplained. The D gene and trimming were derived from the DNA, and the V and J assignments and clone size from that table. This sample holds 120,000 or so clones; about 88% were observed only once. In total, the top ten clones hold 3.5% of the sample.

This specimen was peripheral blood, taken 28 days after the second AZD1222 dose. The receptor was isolated from an adult who received the AZD1222 COVID-19 vaccine. The chain is assembled from TRBV12-3 or TRBV12-4 and TRBJ1-1, and 7 junction bases match TRBD1. The sequenced DNA: TGTGCCGCGGGACAGCTGAACACTGAAGCTTTCTTT. The encoded protein is CAAGQLNTEAFF.